The 26 T cell receptor beta chains in this list originate from one sample, sequenced in a study of Graves' ophthalmopathy and Graves' hyperthyroidism. Beta-chain TCR CDR3 regions were amplified from RNA transcripts. First-round RT-PCR relied on HTBI primers, and a second-round multiplex PCR came next. MiXCR was run by TCRdb on the multiplex PCR reads, yielding one entry per CDR3 protein. Here the sample spans 400,000 or so distinct CDR3 sequences, 17% being singletons. The sequencing input was peripheral blood. The origin of the receptors is an adult woman with stable Graves' hyperthyroidism.

The V gene is TRBV30, the J gene TRBJ1-5, with D possibly TRBD1 on 5 matching bases. This CDR3 is 12 amino acids long. In germline, CDR1 is GTSNPN, CDR2 SVGIG (reference sequence). Trimming removed 4 bases at V and 4 bases at J, with 8 bases between. The CDR3 nucleotides are TGTGCCTGGACTACAGGAAATCAGCCCCAGCATTTT. Residues: CAWTTGNQPQHF.

At least ten counts were recorded for this clonotype. The rearrangement links TRBV19 to TRBJ2-7; 8 bases agree with TRBD1. The J segment lost 0 bases and the V segment lost 5 bases, leaving 3 bases of the junction unmatched. The germline V gene has CDR1 LNHDA and CDR2 SQIVND (reference sequence). CDR3 length: 14 residues. The CDR3 sequence is CASSDDRGSYEQYF. CDR3 bases: TGTGCCAGTAGTGACGACAGGGGCTCCTACGAGCAGTACTTC.

This clonotype was counted at least ten times. The gene calls are TRBV28 and TRBJ2-2; a possible D gene is TRBD1 (5 bases). Deletions cut 4 bases from V and 7 bases from J, with 16 bases between. Looked up from germline, CDR1 is MDHEN and CDR2 is SYDVKM. The CDR3 contains 15 residues. DNA of the CDR3: TGTGCCAGCAGTTCCGACAGAGAACAAGGCGGGGAGCTGTTTTTT. Protein: CASSSDREQGGELFF. Together with reference TRBV28 and TRBJ2-2, the CDR3 gives the full variable domain: DVKVTQSSRYLVKRTGEKVFLECVQDMDHENMFWYRQDPGLGLRLIYFSYDVKMKEKGDIPEGYSVSREKKERFSLILESASTNQTSMYLCASSSDREQGGELFFGEGSRLTVL.

Ten or more counts support this clonotype. CDR3 sequence (DNA): TGCAGTGCTACCCGCTTGGGTGCGGGCCCCTACGAGCAGTACTTC. Amino acids: CSATRLGAGPYEQYF. This chain joins TRBV20-1 and TRBJ2-7, with D tentatively TRBD2 (5 bases). CDR3 length: 15 residues. V lost 4 bases, J lost 2 bases, and 18 bases lay in between. The germline CDR1 and CDR2 sequences are DFQATT and SNEGSKA (reference sequence).

This chain links TRBV11-2 with TRBJ2-7, with TRBD2 matching 11 bases. The CDR3 loop spans 15 amino acids. Germline V gene data show CDR1 as SGHAT and CDR2 as FQNNGV. The trim removed 6 bases at V and 4 bases at J, leaving 8 bases unmatched. CDR3 nucleotide sequence: TGTGCCAGCAGTCCTACTAGCGGGAGCTTTTACGAGCAGTACTTC. Its protein product is CASSPTSGSFYEQYF.

Ten or more counts support this clonotype. V is TRBV30 and J is TRBJ2-4; 7 bases agree with TRBD1. V was clipped by 1 base and J by 1 base; unmatched bases: 4. Germline lookup yields CDR1 GTSNPN and CDR2 SVGIG (reference sequence). The CDR3 length is 15 residues. CDR3 DNA: TGTGCCTGGAGTGGACAGGGAAAGGCCAAAAACATTCAGTACTTC. Protein: CAWSGQGKAKNIQYF.

This clonotype showed up many times. The rearrangement uses TRBV12-3 or TRBV12-4 and TRBJ2-2; TRBD2 aligns across 7 bases. The CDR3 consists of 14 residues. The V and J ends lost 7 bases and 5 bases, in that order; junction bases with no gene match: 7. CDR3 nucleotides: TGTGCCAGCATCACTTTGGGGGGGACCGGGGAGCTGTTTTTT. It codes for CASITLGGTGELFF.

This chain uses TRBV19 with TRBJ1-1, with D maybe TRBD1 (5 bases). The CDR3 has 14 amino acids. The V end lost 7 bases, the J end lost 1 base, and 13 bases lay between the germline ends. Germline V gives CDR1 LNHDA, CDR2 SQIVND (reference sequence). DNA of the CDR3: TGTGCCAGTAAACGCTCCGGGGGGAACACTGAAGCTTTCTTT. This codes for CASKRSGGNTEAFF.

This clonotype has ten or more counts. This chain uses TRBV29-1 with TRBJ1-6; possibly TRBD1 for D (5 bases). CDR3 length equals 14 residues. Germline V gives CDR1 SQVTM, CDR2 ANQGSEA. The CDR3 reads CLPWDRRPNSPLHF. The CDR3, as DNA: TGCCTGCCCTGGGACCGTCGGCCTAATTCACCCCTCCACTTT.

The rearrangement links TRBV18 to TRBJ1-2; possible D gene TRBD1, 5 bases. The germline V gene has CDR1 KGHSH and CDR2 LQKENI. V gave up 1 base and J gave up 4 bases, with 10 bases separating them. The length of the CDR3 is 14 residues. CDR3 sequence (DNA): TGTGCCAGCTCACCACAGACAGAGACCTATGGCTACACCTTC. The encoded protein is CASSPQTETYGYTF.

This clonotype was found many times. The chain recombines TRBV6-2 or TRBV6-3 with TRBJ1-5; a weak D match, TRBD1 (5 bases). This CDR3 spans 15 amino acids. The germline V gene has CDR1 MNHEY and CDR2 SVGEGT. With 3 bases removed from V and 7 bases from J, the gap between germline ends came to 16 bases. CDR3 protein: CASSYGWAGSQPQHF. The CDR3 nucleotides read TGTGCCAGCAGTTATGGTTGGGCAGGGAGCCAGCCCCAGCATTTT.

This clonotype was seen many times. This chain uses TRBV29-1 with TRBJ1-5, with TRBD1 identical over 8 bases. The CDR3 totals 14 residues. The junction had 8 bases not matched to a gene; V was cut back by 4 bases and J by 6 bases. The germline V gene has CDR1 SQVTM and CDR2 ANQGSEA. Written as DNA, the CDR3 is TGCAGCGTTGTTCTGACAGGGGCTAGTCAGCCCCAGCATTTT. Residues: CSVVLTGASQPQHF.

This clonotype was picked up many times. The chain combines TRBV12-3 or TRBV12-4 with TRBJ2-7; D uncertain. CDR3 length equals 14 residues. V lost 3 bases and J lost 4, with 13 bases in between. CDR3 residues: CASSFFGSRYEQYF. In DNA, the CDR3 is TGTGCCAGCAGTTTTTTTGGCAGCCGGTACGAGCAGTACTTC.

The CDR3 DNA sequence: TGTGCCAGCAGTTACGCCAGGGGGCTTGATGGCTACACCTTC. It is translated as CASSYARGLDGYTF. V is TRBV6-5 and J is TRBJ1-2; 8 bases align to TRBD1. The V segment lost 2 bases and the J segment 6 bases; nucleotides outside the gene matches: 5. The CDR3 has 14 amino acids. Germline lookup yields CDR1 MNHEY and CDR2 SVGAGI.

V and J are TRBV5-1 and TRBJ1-1, with 11 bases identical to TRBD1. Unmatched junction bases numbered 3, after V lost 1 base and J lost 1 base. Germline V gene lookup returns CDR1 SGHRS and CDR2 YFSETQ. The CDR3 extends over 16 amino acids. The CDR3 bases are TGCGCCAGCAGCTTGTTGGGACAGGGGGGGAACACTGAAGCTTTCTTT. Protein product: CASSLLGQGGNTEAFF.

This clonotype came up a few times. CDR3 amino acids: CASGRGMTEAFF. The CDR3 DNA follows: TGTGCCAGCGGGAGGGGAATGACTGAAGCTTTCTTT. The chain couples TRBV7-9 to TRBJ1-1; a possible D gene is TRBD1 (5 bases). Trimming removed 8 bases at V and 5 bases at J, with 12 bases between. This CDR3 comprises 12 residues. Germline V CDR1 and CDR2: SEHNR, FQNEAQ (reference sequence).

This chain uses TRBV5-1 with TRBJ2-2; D call uncertain. The CDR3 length is 16 residues. V was shortened by 0 bases and J by 6 bases, with 15 bases between the two germline ends. In germline, CDR1 is SGHRS, CDR2 YFSETQ. The CDR3 is CASSLDQASWAGELFF. CDR3 nucleotide sequence: TGCGCCAGCAGCTTGGATCAGGCTTCTTGGGCCGGGGAGCTGTTTTTT.

In its sample, this clonotype was seen many times. The V call is TRBV20-1, the J call TRBJ2-4; D tentatively fits TRBD1 or TRBD2 (5 bases each). This CDR3 has 15 amino acids. The germline gives CDR1 DFQATT, CDR2 SNEGSKA (reference sequence). The V and J ends lost 4 bases and 0 bases respectively, with 13 bases between them. This CDR3 is CSATRDRLAKNIQYF. The CDR3 DNA reads as TGCAGTGCTACCCGGGACCGTTTAGCCAAAAACATTCAGTACTTC.

This clonotype was recorded many times. The chain has TRBV12-3 or TRBV12-4 and TRBJ1-2; TRBD1 agrees at 10 bases. This CDR3 is built from 13 residues. Trimming cost V 5 bases and J 4 bases; bases outside gene matches: 1. The CDR3 loop is CASSRTGGYGYTF. In DNA, the CDR3 is TGTGCCAGCAGTCGGACAGGGGGCTATGGCTACACCTTC.

A few counts support this clonotype. V is TRBV29-1 and J is TRBJ2-7; D call uncertain. Trimming left V 4 bases short and J 5 bases short, with 15 bases between. Germline values: CDR1 SQVTM, CDR2 ANQGSEA. The CDR3 runs to 13 residues. CDR3 region: CSVASSLWDEQYF. DNA for the CDR3: TGCAGCGTTGCCTCCTCCCTCTGGGACGAGCAGTACTTC.

This clonotype was found a few times. The V and J genes are TRBV18 and TRBJ2-7; 8 bases are a match to TRBD2. The J segment lost 5 bases and the V segment lost 2 bases, leaving 20 bases of the junction unmatched. Germline V gene data show CDR1 as KGHSH and CDR2 as LQKENI. The CDR3 sequence is 19 residues long. The CDR3 DNA sequence: TGTGCCAGCTCACCAACTCCTAGCGGGTCCCCCTACGACTTTCACGAGCAGTACTTC. This gives the protein CASSPTPSGSPYDFHEQYF.

At least ten counts were recorded for this clonotype. This chain joins TRBV20-1 and TRBJ2-5, with D perhaps TRBD1 (5 bases). Germline CDR1 and CDR2: DFQATT and SNEGSKA (reference sequence). There are 14 residues in the CDR3. The V end lost 1 base, the J end lost 1 base, and 10 bases lay between the germline ends. The CDR3 region has the DNA TGCAGTGCTAGAGCAGGGATCCCCCAAGAGACCCAGTACTTC. This codes for CSARAGIPQETQYF.

Regarding this clonotype: One base away lies a much larger clone, so this may be a sequencing read error. The V and J genes are TRBV27 and TRBJ2-5, with TRBD2 matching over 9 bases. The CDR3 runs to 18 residues. The V gene end was trimmed by 4 bases and the J gene end by 3 bases; junction bases not matched to a gene: 15. In germline, CDR1 is MNHEY, CDR2 SMNVEV (reference sequence). This CDR3 is CASSSSFSGSLSKETQYF. DNA for the CDR3: TGTGCCAGCAGTTCTTCCTTTAGCGGGAGCCTGTCGAAAGAGACCCAGTACTTC.

This clonotype showed up many times. This chain links TRBV7-8 with TRBJ2-6; D is undetermined. Trimming removed 2 bases from V and 0 bases from J, with 11 bases in between. Per the germline V gene, CDR1 is SGHVS and CDR2 is FQNEAQ. CDR3 size: 17 residues. The CDR3 loop reads CASSLPGPSSGANVLTF. The CDR3 bases are TGTGCCAGCAGCTTACCGGGCCCGAGCTCTGGGGCCAACGTCCTGACTTTC.

The chain has TRBV14 and TRBJ2-7; TRBD1 aligns across 11 bases. The J segment lost 2 bases and the V segment lost 7 bases, leaving 10 bases of the junction unmatched. Germline CDR1 reads SGHDN; CDR2 reads FVKESK. The CDR3 runs 16 residues. The CDR3 protein is CASKEAGTGGPYEQYF. DNA of the CDR3: TGTGCCAGCAAAGAAGCTGGGACAGGGGGTCCCTACGAGCAGTACTTC.

This clonotype occurred many times. The chain carries TRBV29-1 and TRBJ2-7, with D perhaps matching TRBD1 (5 bases). CDR1 and CDR2 (germline): SQVTM, ANQGSEA. Trimming pared 4 bases from V and 2 bases from J, leaving 9 bases between. CDR3 length: 12 amino acids. CDR3 in amino acids: CSVGDRTYEQYF. The DNA for the CDR3 is TGCAGCGTTGGAGACAGAACCTACGAGCAGTACTTC.